The 17 T cell receptor beta chains listed next were all sequenced from one sample in a study of T cells in Graves' hyperthyroidism and ophthalmopathy. RNA transcripts provided the source from which TCR beta CDR3 regions were amplified. The HTBI primer set was used in a first-round RT-PCR of the TCR CDR3. Each CDR3 protein gets one entry after TCRdb re-called the multiplex PCR reads with MiXCR. The sample shows roughly 100,000 distinct CDR3 sequences, roughly 44% of them seen only once. Sequencing used blood. The receptors shown here come from a man between 35 and 55 years old with Graves' hyperthyroidism.

The table lists this clonotype with many counts. The rearrangement uses TRBV5-6 and TRBJ1-2; tentative D call: TRBD1 (6 bases). V was trimmed by 0 bases and J by 0 bases, leaving 9 bases between them. Germline values: CDR1 SGHDT, CDR2 YYEEEE. CDR3 length: 15 residues. The CDR3 reads CASSLGGQSNYGYTF. As DNA, the CDR3 is TGTGCCAGCAGCTTGGGTGGACAGTCTAACTATGGCTACACCTTC.

The chain carries TRBV10-3 and TRBJ2-1; TRBD1 matches at 7 bases. V shed 2 bases and J 9 bases; nucleotides not matched to a gene: 4. This CDR3 comprises 13 residues. Germline V lookup: CDR1 ENHRY, CDR2 SYGVKD. CDR3 residues: CAISETGAGEQFF. The CDR3 coding sequence is TGTGCCATCAGTGAGACAGGGGCCGGTGAGCAGTTCTTC.

There are many counts of this clonotype. This chain links TRBV19 with TRBJ2-1; unclear D gene. CDR3 length: 15 residues. V was clipped by 5 bases and J by 0 bases, with 11 bases between them. CDR1 and CDR2 from the germline V gene are LNHDA and SQIVND (reference sequence). The CDR3 loop is CASSLSFSSYNEQFF. DNA of the CDR3: TGTGCCAGTAGTCTGAGCTTTAGCTCCTACAATGAGCAGTTCTTC.

A single count supports this clonotype. The CDR3 sequence: CASRYTGDRVQPQHF. The CDR3 DNA reads TGTGCCAGCAGATACACCGGGGATCGGGTTCAGCCCCAGCATTTT. The J gene is TRBJ1-5, the V gene TRBV6-5; D gene ambiguous. The germline V gene encodes CDR1 MNHEY and CDR2 SVGAGI. The V end lost 6 bases, the J end lost 6 bases, and 18 bases lay between the germline ends. The CDR3 sequence is 15 residues long.

This clonotype appeared many times. This chain connects TRBV29-1 to TRBJ1-2; possibly TRBD1 for D (5 bases). This CDR3 has 12 amino acids. The germline V and J ends were trimmed by 6 bases and 3 bases, with 11 bases remaining between them. Per the germline V gene, CDR1 is SQVTM and CDR2 is ANQGSEA. The CDR3 loop reads CSVGGEDYGYTF. For the CDR3, the DNA is TGCAGCGTGGGGGGGGAAGACTATGGCTACACCTTC.

This clonotype came up once. It may be a read error: a sequence one base away is much more abundant. The chain joins TRBV11-2 to TRBJ2-3; D gene uncertain. V lost 6 bases to trimming and J lost 4 bases, with 11 bases between them. The germline V gene encodes CDR1 SGHAT and CDR2 FQNNGV. The CDR3 covers 13 residues. The CDR3 loop reads CASSSLVPDTQYF. CDR3 DNA sequence: TGTGCCAGCAGTTCGCTAGTGCCAGATACGCAGTATTTT.

This clonotype came up once. The germline gene is not matched at one end of the junction; a read error may be the cause. The J gene is TRBJ1-6, the V gene TRBV30; D might be TRBD1 (5 bases). Germline CDR1 is GTSNPN and CDR2 is SVGIG (reference sequence). This CDR3 has 13 amino acids. CDR3 DNA sequence: TGTGGACTACAAAGGGGCTATAATTCACCCCCCCACTTT. Its translation is CGLQRGYNSPPHF.

The chain employs TRBV2 and TRBJ1-4; 9 bases align to TRBD1. The CDR3 runs 15 residues. Germline CDR1 is SNHLY and CDR2 is FYNNEI. The V segment lost 7 bases and the J segment 3 bases; nucleotides outside the gene matches: 6. The CDR3 here is CASKGTGGSNEKLFF. The CDR3, as DNA: TGTGCCAGCAAGGGAACAGGGGGCTCTAATGAAAAACTGTTTTTT.

In DNA, the CDR3 is TGCAGTGCTAGGTCTAGCGGGAGAACAGATACGCAGTATTTT. It codes for CSARSSGRTDTQYF. The V call is TRBV20-1, the J call TRBJ2-3; 10 bases line up with TRBD2. The CDR3 has 14 residues. V was clipped by 3 bases and J by 3 bases; unmatched bases: 3. Germline V gene data show CDR1 as DFQATT and CDR2 as SNEGSKA (reference sequence).

Comments on this clonotype: This could be a read error, since a much larger clone is one nucleotide away. This chain uses TRBV6-1 with TRBJ2-1, with a weak D call TRBD1 (5 bases). CDR1 and CDR2 from the germline V gene are MNHNS and SASEGT. The CDR3 runs 13 residues. Trimming removed 5 bases at V and 12 bases at J, with 17 bases between. The CDR3 loop reads CASSTQVVGGQFF. The CDR3 region has the DNA TGTGCCAGCAGTACACAGGTTGTCGGTGGGCAGTTCTTC.

This clonotype has just a few counts. This rearrangement joins TRBV30 to TRBJ1-1, with unresolved D. CDR1 is GTSNPN, CDR2 SVGIG, per germline (reference sequence). The CDR3 has 14 amino acids. V was shortened by 4 bases and J by 0 bases, with 12 bases between the two germline ends. The CDR3 coding sequence is TGTGCCTGGAATCCTGGACTGATGAACACTGAAGCTTTCTTT. It encodes CAWNPGLMNTEAFF.

This clonotype was seen only a few times. V and J are TRBV12-3 or TRBV12-4 and TRBJ1-6; D uncertain. Trimming left V 5 bases short and J 11 bases short, with 1 base between. This CDR3 is built from 9 residues. CDR3 in amino acids: CASSPPLHF. The CDR3 bases are TGTGCCAGCAGTCCACCCCTCCACTTT.

This clonotype was picked up many times. This chain joins TRBV10-2 and TRBJ2-7; TRBD1 aligns across 7 bases. CDR3 length: 15 amino acids. The germline CDR1 and CDR2 sequences are WSHSY and SAAADI. Trimming removed 0 bases from V and 2 bases from J; junction bases left unmatched: 4. The CDR3 DNA reads as TGCGCCAGCAGTGAGTCAGGGGGCCTTACCTACGAGCAGTACTTC. This translates into CASSESGGLTYEQYF.

This clonotype was detected many times. This chain links TRBV6-5 with TRBJ2-7, with D maybe TRBD1 (5 bases). Trimming took off 6 bases at V and 6 bases at J, with 12 bases between the two ends. Looked up from germline, CDR1 is MNHEY and CDR2 is SVGAGI. This CDR3 comprises 12 residues. DNA of the CDR3: TGTGCCAGCAGCAAGTCAGGGTTCGAGCAGTACTTC. Translating gives CASSKSGFEQYF.

This clonotype was seen a handful of times. This sequence joins TRBV7-9 and TRBJ1-1, with D hard to call. Deletions cut 1 base from V and 3 bases from J, with 6 bases between. The CDR3 sequence is 13 residues long. Germline V gene sequence: CDR1 SEHNR, CDR2 FQNEAQ (reference sequence). CDR3 nucleotide sequence: TGTGCCAGCAGCTTAGGGTCTTACACTGAAGCTTTCTTT. Protein: CASSLGSYTEAFF. The full variable domain, rest sourced from reference TRBV7-9 and TRBJ1-1, is DTGVSQNPRHKITKRGQNVTFRCDPISEHNRLYWYRQTLGQGPEFLTYFQNEAQLEKSRLLSDRFSAERPKGSFSTLEIQRTEQGDSAMYLCASSLGSYTEAFFGQGTRLTVV.

The chain couples TRBV19 to TRBJ2-1; D perhaps matches TRBD2 (5 bases). Germline assignment: CDR1 LNHDA and CDR2 SQIVND (reference sequence). V gave up 5 bases and J gave up 6 bases, with 17 bases separating them. This CDR3 region has 15 residues. The CDR3 sequence is CASSSSGWGINEQFF. Here the CDR3 DNA reads TGTGCCAGTAGTTCCTCGGGGTGGGGTATCAATGAGCAGTTCTTC.

As for this clonotype: A read error may account for a junction end that differs from germline. The chain employs TRBV2 and TRBJ2-5, with D perhaps matching TRBD1 (6 bases). The CDR3 sequence is 13 residues long. Germline loops: CDR1 SNHLY, CDR2 FYNNEI. This CDR3 reads CANSRDNQGTQYF. In DNA, the CDR3 is TGTGCCAACAGTCGGGACAATCAAGGGACCCAGTACTTC.